Detailed here is one T cell receptor beta chain. Its matching antigen is unknown. These data are taken from a study of T cells after yellow fever vaccination. Study results and limitations: Among primary-vaccination clones, most reappeared after the booster, at roughly 96% for CD4 and 88% for CD8.

MiXCR was run by TCRdb on the 5' RACE reads, yielding one entry per CDR3 protein. The table shows under 700,000 distinct CDR3 sequences, with around 17% occurring only once. The CDR3 has 13 amino acids. Germline loops: CDR1 SGDLS, CDR2 YYNGEE. The V end lost 0 bases, the J end lost 5 bases, and 7 bases lay between the germline ends. This chain links TRBV9 with TRBJ2-3; no definite D call. The source was PBMCs, collected 5 to 6 days after the first yellow fever vaccination. This receptor was identified in a man between 18 and 29 years old who received the YFV17D yellow fever vaccine. The CDR3 here is CASSVGQLDTQYF. CDR3 in DNA: TGTGCCAGCAGCGTAGGGCAACTAGATACGCAGTATTTT.